The text below deals with one TCR beta chain. Its specificity is unknown. These data come from a study of a mutant IDH1 vaccine in newly diagnosed glioma. The overall study: The study started vaccination 4-6 weeks after radiotherapy alone, or with temozolomide cycles.

CDR1 MNHEY and CDR2 SVGAGI come from the germline V gene. This CDR3 contains 15 residues. V lost 6 bases to trimming and J lost 5 bases; unmatched junction nucleotides: 11. TCRdb's copy holds only in-frame clones and misses some; the assay was immunoSEQ multiplex PCR. The repertoire includes 60,000 or so clones, about 86% of them detected once, and nearly 7.5% sits in the top ten. Time point in this sample: week 5, during vaccination. Vaccination used 300 ug of mutant IDH1 20-mer peptide per dose, with topical imiquimod. New IDH1-mutant, ATRX-lost WHO grade 3 or 4 astrocytomas occurred in donors. The sample consisted of PBMCs, taken from a glioma patient whose treatment included an IDH1 peptide vaccine. This clonotype was obtained from a woman aged 50 to 60 with glioma. The chain employs TRBV6-5 and TRBJ1-1, with 8 positions matching TRBD1. The CDR3 DNA follows: TGTGCCAGCAGCCCCTCCGGACAGGGCCCAACTGAAGCTTTCTTT. It translates to CASSPSGQGPTEAFF.